The next 20 T cell receptor beta chains were all read from a single sample in a study of blood T cell repertoires in COVID-19. TCRdb's copy holds only in-frame clones and misses some; the assay was immunoSEQ multiplex PCR. Here the sample spans 200,000 to 250,000 clones, approximately 90% being singletons. Sequencing was done on a sample of peripheral blood. All receptors derive from a man aged 30 to 39 with COVID-19, enrolled during active disease.

This clone was seen once. The chain carries TRBV9 and TRBJ1-3; 9 nucleotides align to TRBD1. The CDR3 has 19 amino acids. V trimming: 0 bases; J trimming: 3 bases; junction bases outside the gene matches: 13. Germline V CDR1 and CDR2: SGDLS, YYNGEE. The CDR3 here is CASSVGPGQGLLVGNTIYF. The CDR3 coding sequence is TGTGCCAGCAGCGTAGGCCCCGGACAGGGGCTTTTAGTTGGAAACACCATATATTTT. The full variable domain, its missing parts supplied by reference TRBV9 and TRBJ1-3, is DSGVTQTPKHLITATGQRVTLRCSPRSGDLSVYWYQQSLDQGLQFLIQYYNGEERAKGNILERFSAQQFPDLHSELNLSSLELGDSALYFCASSVGPGQGLLVGNTIYFGEGSWLTVV.

The chain links TRBV4-1 to TRBJ2-7, with D possibly being TRBD1 (6 bases). CDR3 length: 14 amino acids. Germline V gene lookup returns CDR1 MGHRA and CDR2 YSYEKL. V lost 8 bases, J lost 0 bases, and 14 bases lay in between. As DNA, the CDR3 is TGCGCCAGCGGTCCGGGACACAGCTCCTACGAGCAGTACTTC. Translation: CASGPGHSSYEQYF.

The rearrangement uses TRBV28 and TRBJ1-3; D perhaps matches TRBD1 (5 bases). This CDR3 is built from 17 residues. From germline, CDR1 is MDHEN and CDR2 SYDVKM. The germline V and J ends were trimmed by 1 base and 6 bases, with 19 bases remaining between them. The CDR3 is CASSLSSGSGGENTIYF. The DNA of the CDR3 is TGTGCCAGCAGTTTATCGTCGGGAAGCGGGGGAGAAAACACCATATATTTT.

The rearrangement links TRBV15 to TRBJ1-3, with D uncertain. Germline loops: CDR1 LNHNV, CDR2 YYDKDF (reference sequence). The CDR3 spans 16 residues. V lost 3 bases to trimming and J lost 4 bases, with 16 bases between them. Here the CDR3 DNA reads TGTGCCACCAGCAGTGACCCGGGGTTTATAGGAAACACCATATATTTT. Its translation: CATSSDPGFIGNTIYF.

The CDR3 protein is CASSPGQGQETQYF. CDR3 DNA sequence: TGTGCCAGCAGCCCGGGACAGGGTCAAGAGACCCAGTACTTC. This chain connects TRBV11-2 to TRBJ2-5; 9 nucleotides agree with TRBD1. V lost 5 bases and J lost 2; bases outside the gene matches: 3. Germline assignment: CDR1 SGHAT and CDR2 FQNNGV. This CDR3 is built from 14 residues. Variable domain in full (rest from reference TRBV11-2 and TRBJ2-5): EAGVAQSPRYKIIEKRQSVAFWCNPISGHATLYWYQQILGQGPKLLIQFQNNGVVDDSQLPKDRFSAERLKGVDSTLKIQPAKLEDSAVYLCASSPGQGQETQYFGPGTRLLVL.

This rearrangement joins TRBV12-3 or TRBV12-4 to TRBJ2-1, with D tentatively TRBD2 (5 bases). CDR3 size: 12 residues. Trimming took 6 bases from V and 9 from J, leaving 12 bases between them. The DNA for the CDR3 is TGTGCCAGCAGCTTGGCGGGTGGTGAGCAGTTCTTC. It codes for CASSLAGGEQFF.

The V call is TRBV10-3, the J call TRBJ1-6; the match to TRBD1 covers 8 bases. The CDR3 runs to 13 residues. CDR1 and CDR2 (germline): ENHRY, SYGVKD. Germline trimming cut 6 bases from V and 10 bases from J; bases unmatched to any gene: 5. The CDR3 loop reads CAISDTGGSPLHF. CDR3 in DNA: TGTGCCATCAGCGATACAGGGGGATCACCCCTCCACTTT.

The rearrangement joins TRBV7-8 to TRBJ1-5; 9 nucleotides agree with TRBD1. Germline CDR1 reads SGHVS; CDR2 reads FQNEAQ. The CDR3 is 15 amino acids. V was clipped by 5 bases and J by 4 bases; unmatched bases: 6. The CDR3 loop reads CASSPGTGRNQPQHF. CDR3 DNA sequence: TGTGCCAGCAGCCCGGGGACAGGGCGGAATCAGCCCCAGCATTTT.

In nucleotides, the CDR3 is TGTGCCAGCAGCCACGGGACAGGGGCCTACGAGCAGTACTTC. Translated, it gives CASSHGTGAYEQYF. V is TRBV4-2 and J is TRBJ2-7; 10 bases agree with TRBD1. Trimming cost V 3 bases and J 2 bases; bases outside gene matches: 1. CDR3 size: 14 residues. The germline CDR1 and CDR2 sequences are LGHNA and YNFKEQ.

The chain combines TRBV7-3 with TRBJ1-1; D uncertain. The length of the CDR3 is 16 residues. Trimming left V 5 bases short and J 0 bases short, with 16 bases between. Per germline, CDR1 SGHTA and CDR2 FQGTGA. CDR3 sequence reads: CASSPKTGIMNTEAFF. The CDR3 region has the DNA TGTGCCAGCAGCCCAAAAACGGGGATCATGAACACTGAAGCTTTCTTT.

V gene TRBV27 combines with J gene TRBJ2-7, with 10 bases matching TRBD2. CDR1 and CDR2 (germline): MNHEY, SMNVEV (reference sequence). There are 17 residues in the CDR3. The trim removed 1 base at V and 0 bases at J, leaving 6 bases unmatched. The DNA for the CDR3 is TGTGCCAGCAGTTTATTATGGACTAGCGGACTCTCCTACGAGCAGTACTTC. Protein: CASSLLWTSGLSYEQYF.

The V gene is TRBV6-4, the J gene TRBJ2-2; 9 positions agree with TRBD2. This CDR3 contains 15 residues. V gave up 2 bases and J gave up 5 bases; unmatched junction bases: 3. CDR1 MRHNA and CDR2 SNTAGT come from the germline V gene. Written as DNA, the CDR3 is TGTGCCAGCAGTGACGGACTAGCGCCTACCGGGGAGCTGTTTTTT. It yields the protein CASSDGLAPTGELFF.

The rearrangement links TRBV27 to TRBJ2-3; 9 bases match TRBD1. Germline CDR1 is MNHEY and CDR2 is SMNVEV (reference sequence). With V trimmed by 6 bases and J by 4 bases, 8 bases remained unmatched. This CDR3 has 15 amino acids. CDR3 protein: CASSFDRGGADTQYF. The CDR3 DNA reads as TGTGCCAGCAGCTTCGACAGGGGGGGCGCAGATACGCAGTATTTT.

V usage is TRBV7-3 and J usage is TRBJ1-1; 8 nucleotides match TRBD1. Germline CDR1 SGHTA, CDR2 FQGTGA. V shed 5 bases, J shed 1 base, and the junction held 0 bases outside the gene matches. The CDR3 loop spans 13 amino acids. DNA for the CDR3: TGTGCCAGCAGCGGACAGGGGAACACTGAAGCTTTCTTT. Translated, it gives CASSGQGNTEAFF. The full variable domain, its missing parts supplied by reference TRBV7-3 and TRBJ1-1, is GAGVSQTPSNKVTEKGKYVELRCDPISGHTALYWYRQSLGQGPEFLIYFQGTGAADDSGLPNDRFFAVRPEGSVSTLKIQRTERGDSAVYLCASSGQGNTEAFFGQGTRLTVV.

This clone came up a few times. The V gene is TRBV27, the J gene TRBJ1-5; D uncertain. Germline V gene sequence: CDR1 MNHEY, CDR2 SMNVEV (reference sequence). Trimming pared 3 bases from V and 1 base from J, leaving 7 bases between. This CDR3 region has 14 residues. The DNA for the CDR3 is TGTGCCAGCAGTTTCGGAGACAGCAATCAGCCCCAGCATTTT. Encoded protein: CASSFGDSNQPQHF.

The chain joins TRBV18 to TRBJ2-1; D call uncertain. V dropped 3 bases and J dropped 2 bases, with 8 bases sitting between them. CDR1 and CDR2 (germline): KGHSH, LQKENI. The CDR3 has 14 amino acids. CDR3 nucleotide sequence: TGTGCCAGCTCACCCCCGGGTCCCTACAATGAGCAGTTCTTC. As protein: CASSPPGPYNEQFF.

The CDR3 loop reads CASSGQINYGYTF. In DNA form, the CDR3 reads TGTGCCAGCAGCGGACAGATTAACTATGGCTACACCTTC. This sequence joins TRBV2 and TRBJ1-2; tentative D call: TRBD1 (6 bases). Germline V gene lookup returns CDR1 SNHLY and CDR2 FYNNEI. This CDR3 is built from 13 residues. V was cut by 6 bases and J by 1 base, with 9 bases left in between.

The chain joins TRBV18 to TRBJ2-7; tentative D call: TRBD2 (5 bases). CDR1 and CDR2 (germline): KGHSH, LQKENI. Deletions cut 2 bases from V and 3 bases from J, with 8 bases between. The CDR3 is 13 residues long. The CDR3 region is CASSPTRHYEQYF. CDR3 nucleotides: TGTGCCAGCTCACCAACTAGACACTACGAGCAGTACTTC.

In nucleotides, the CDR3 is TGCAGTGCTAGTTCTAGGTCCTCAAACTCCTACAATGAGCAGTTCTTC. Its protein product is CSASSRSSNSYNEQFF. This sequence joins TRBV20-1 and TRBJ2-1; no reliable D call. The V gene lost 3 bases and the J gene lost 0 bases, with 15 bases spanning the gap. The CDR3 runs 16 residues. CDR1 DFQATT and CDR2 SNEGSKA come from the germline V gene (reference sequence).

This sequence joins TRBV19 and TRBJ1-3; a weak D match, TRBD1 (6 bases). Germline CDR1 is LNHDA and CDR2 is SQIVND (reference sequence). CDR3 length: 17 residues. The V gene lost 4 bases and the J gene lost 1 base, with 17 bases spanning the gap. The CDR3 sequence is CASSTARDTGSGNTIYF. The CDR3, as DNA: TGTGCCAGTAGTACAGCCCGGGACACAGGTTCTGGAAACACCATATATTTT.